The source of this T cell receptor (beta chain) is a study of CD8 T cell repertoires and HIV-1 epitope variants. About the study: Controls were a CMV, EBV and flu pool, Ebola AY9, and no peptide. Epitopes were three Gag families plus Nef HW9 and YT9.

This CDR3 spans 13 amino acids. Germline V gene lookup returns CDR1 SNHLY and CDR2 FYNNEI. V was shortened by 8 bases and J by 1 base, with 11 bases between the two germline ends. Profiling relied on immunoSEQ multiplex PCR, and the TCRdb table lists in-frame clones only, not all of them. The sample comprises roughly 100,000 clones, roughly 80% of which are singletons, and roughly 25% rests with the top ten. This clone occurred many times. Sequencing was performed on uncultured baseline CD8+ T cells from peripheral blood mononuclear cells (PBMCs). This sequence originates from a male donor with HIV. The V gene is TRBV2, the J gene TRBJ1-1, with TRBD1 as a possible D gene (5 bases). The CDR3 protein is CASAAGGNTEAFF. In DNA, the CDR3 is TGTGCCAGCGCAGCGGGGGGGAACACTGAAGCTTTCTTT.